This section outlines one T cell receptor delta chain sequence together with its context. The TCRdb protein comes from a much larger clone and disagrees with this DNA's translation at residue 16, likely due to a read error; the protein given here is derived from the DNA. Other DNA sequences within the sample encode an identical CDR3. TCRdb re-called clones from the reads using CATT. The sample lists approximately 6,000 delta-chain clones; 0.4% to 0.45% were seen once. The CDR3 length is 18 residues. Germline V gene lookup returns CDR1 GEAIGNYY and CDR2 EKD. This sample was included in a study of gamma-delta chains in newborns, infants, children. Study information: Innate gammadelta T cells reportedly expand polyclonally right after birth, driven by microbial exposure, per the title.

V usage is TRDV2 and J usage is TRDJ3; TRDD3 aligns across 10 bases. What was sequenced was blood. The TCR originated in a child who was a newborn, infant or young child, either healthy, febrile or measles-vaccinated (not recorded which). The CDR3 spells CACDTGGYASWDTRQVFF. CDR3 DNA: TGTGCCTGTGACACCGGGGGATACGCGTCCTGGGACACCCGACAGGTGTTTTTC.